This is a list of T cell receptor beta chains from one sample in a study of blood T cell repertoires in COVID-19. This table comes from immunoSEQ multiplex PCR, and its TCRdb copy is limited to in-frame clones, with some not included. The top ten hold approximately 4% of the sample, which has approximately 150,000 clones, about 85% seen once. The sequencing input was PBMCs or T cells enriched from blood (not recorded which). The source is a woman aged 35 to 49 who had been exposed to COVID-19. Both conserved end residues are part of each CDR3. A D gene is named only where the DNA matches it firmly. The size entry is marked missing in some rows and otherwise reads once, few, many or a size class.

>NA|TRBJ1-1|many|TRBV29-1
TGCAGCGCTCCAGGGGCGAACACTGAAGCTTTCTTT
CSAPGANTEAFF
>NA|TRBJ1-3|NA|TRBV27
TGTGCCAGCAGTACAGGGTTTGGAAACACCATATATTTT
CASSTGFGNTIYF
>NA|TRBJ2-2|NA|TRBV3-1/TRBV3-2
TGTGCCAGCAGCCAAGGTCCGTACACCGGGGAGCTGTTTTTT
CASSQGPYTGELFF
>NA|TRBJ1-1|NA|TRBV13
TGTGCCAGCAGCATCAACGTAGACACCCATGAAGCTTTCTTT
CASSINVDTHEAFF
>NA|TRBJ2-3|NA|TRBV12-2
TGTGCAAGTCGCTACCCTCAAACCGACAGGGGGGACACAGATACGCAGTATTTT
CASRYPQTDRGDTDTQYF
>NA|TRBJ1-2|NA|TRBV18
TGTGCCAGCTCACCAAACAGGGAACGCTATGGCTACACCTTC
CASSPNRERYGYTF
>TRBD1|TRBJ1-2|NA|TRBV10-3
TGTGCCATCAGTGCAATTCGAACAGGGGAGGATGGCTACACCTTC
CAISAIRTGEDGYTF
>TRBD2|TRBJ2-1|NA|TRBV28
TGTGCCACGTTTAGCGGGAGGTCTAGGAATGAGCAGTTCTTC
CATFSGRSRNEQFF
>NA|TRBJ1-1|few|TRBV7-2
TGTGCCAGCAGCTCCTGGGGGGTAGTAGCTGAAGCTTTCTTT
CASSSWGVVAEAFF
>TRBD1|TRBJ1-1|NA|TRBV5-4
TGTGCCAGCAGATCAGGGGGTACTGAAGCTTTCTTT
CASRSGGTEAFF
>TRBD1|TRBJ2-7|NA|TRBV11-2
TGTGCCAGCACCCGGGACAGGGAGCTTGGGTACGAGCAGTACTTC
CASTRDRELGYEQYF
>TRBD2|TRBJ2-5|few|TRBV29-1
TGCAGCGCTGGGGCCGGACTAGCGTTAGTGACCCAGTACTTC
CSAGAGLALVTQYF
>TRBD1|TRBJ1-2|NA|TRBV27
TGTGCCATCCTAGACAGGGGCCGCTACACCTTC
CAILDRGRYTF
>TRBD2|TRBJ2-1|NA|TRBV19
TGTGCCTCGGGACTAGCGGGGAACAATGAGCAGTTCTTC
CASGLAGNNEQFF
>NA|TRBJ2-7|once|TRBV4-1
TGCGCCAGCAGCCAAGTGGTGGGGCAGTCCTACGAGCAGTACTTC
CASSQVVGQSYEQYF
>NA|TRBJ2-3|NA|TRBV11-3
TGTGCCAGCAGTAACAGGGCTAGTCTATCCGATACGCAGTATTTT
CASSNRASLSDTQYF
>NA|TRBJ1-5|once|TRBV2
TGTGCCAGCAGTGTAGAAGGCAATCAGCCCCAGCATTTT
CASSVEGNQPQHF
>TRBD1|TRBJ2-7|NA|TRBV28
TGTGCCAGCAGTTTTACAGGGGACGAGCAGTACTTC
CASSFTGDEQYF
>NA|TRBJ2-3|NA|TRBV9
TGTGCCAGCAGCGAGACCCCAATCAGCGCTAGCACAGATACGCAGTATTTT
CASSETPISASTDTQYF
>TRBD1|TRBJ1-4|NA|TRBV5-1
TGCGCCAGCAGCTTGCTAGGACAGGATAATGAAAAACTGTTTTTT
CASSLLGQDNEKLFF
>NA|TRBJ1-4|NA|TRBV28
TGTGCCAGCAGTTTATATGCAGGGCTAACAACTAATGAAAAACTGTTTTTT
CASSLYAGLTTNEKLFF
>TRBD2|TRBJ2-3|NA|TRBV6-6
TGTGCCAGCAGTCCGGGACTAGCGGAAACAGATACGCAGTATTTT
CASSPGLAETDTQYF
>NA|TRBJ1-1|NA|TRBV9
TGTGCCAGCAGCTCGAGACAGGACACTGAAGCTTTCTTT
CASSSRQDTEAFF
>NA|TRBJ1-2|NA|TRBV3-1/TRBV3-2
TGTGCCAGCAGCCAAGATCTCAGGGTTGTTGGTGGCTACACCTTC
CASSQDLRVVGGYTF
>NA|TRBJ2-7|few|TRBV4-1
TGCGCCAGCAGCCATTTACAGACGGTGATCGGCGAGCAGTACTTC
CASSHLQTVIGEQYF
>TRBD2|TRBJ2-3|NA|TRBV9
TGTGCCAGCAGCTCCGGGACTAGCGGGGGGCTGGGCACAGATACGCAGTATTTT
CASSSGTSGGLGTDTQYF
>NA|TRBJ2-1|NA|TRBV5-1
TGCGCCAGCAGTTCCCTCCAGGGCAATGAGCAGTTCTTC
CASSSLQGNEQFF
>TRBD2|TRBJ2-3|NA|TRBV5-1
TGCGCCAGCAGCTCCTTTTACGCGGGGGGGAACACAGATACGCAGTATTTT
CASSSFYAGGNTDTQYF
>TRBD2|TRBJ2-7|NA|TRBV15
TGTGCCACCAGCAGCCTCCCTAGCGGGGGGGGAGAGCAGTACTTC
CATSSLPSGGGEQYF
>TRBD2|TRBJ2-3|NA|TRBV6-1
TGTGCCAGCAGTGAACTAGCGGGGGGGCCAGATACGCAGTATTTT
CASSELAGGPDTQYF
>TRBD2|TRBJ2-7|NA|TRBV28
TGTGCCAGCAGTTTAGGACTAGCGGGCTACGAGCAGTACTTC
CASSLGLAGYEQYF
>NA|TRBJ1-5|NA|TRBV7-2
TGTGCCAGCAGCTTATCGGGGTATAGCAATCAGCCCCAGCATTTT
CASSLSGYSNQPQHF
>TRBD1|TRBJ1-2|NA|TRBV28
TGTGCCAGCAGTGCCGGGACAGGTGTACTTGGGGGCTACACCTTC
CASSAGTGVLGGYTF
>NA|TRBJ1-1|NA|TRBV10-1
TGCGCCAGCAGTGAAAACAGCCGAAACACTGAAGCTTTCTTT
CASSENSRNTEAFF
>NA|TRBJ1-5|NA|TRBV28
TGTGCCAGCAGTACCCGTTCGGTGAGAATCAGGAATCAGCCCCAGCATTTT
CASSTRSVRIRNQPQHF
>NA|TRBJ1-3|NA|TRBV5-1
TGCGCCAGCAGGACAGATTCTGGAAACACCATATATTTT
CASRTDSGNTIYF
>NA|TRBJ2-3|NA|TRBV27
TGTGCCAGCAGTTTACGGGGGAGCACAGATACGCAGTATTTT
CASSLRGSTDTQYF
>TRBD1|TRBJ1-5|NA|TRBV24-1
TGTGCCACCCAGGGGGCGAGGGGTCAGCCCCAGCATTTT
CATQGARGQPQHF
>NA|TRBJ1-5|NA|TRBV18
TGTGCCAGCTCCCCATTCGACATGAATCAGCCCCAGCATTTT
CASSPFDMNQPQHF
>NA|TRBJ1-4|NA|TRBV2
TGTGCCAGCAAGACAGGCGCAGCAACTAATGAAAAACTGTTTTTT
CASKTGAATNEKLFF
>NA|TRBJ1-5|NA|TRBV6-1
TGTGCCAGCAGTGATTCCCACAGTGATCAGCCCCAGCATTTT
CASSDSHSDQPQHF
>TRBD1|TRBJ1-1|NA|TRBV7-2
TGTGCCAGCAGCTCTCCGACAGGGGGCGAAAAAGCTTTCTTT
CASSSPTGGEKAFF
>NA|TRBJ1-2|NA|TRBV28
TGTGCCAGCAGAATTGGGCAAGTCTATGGCTACACCTTC
CASRIGQVYGYTF
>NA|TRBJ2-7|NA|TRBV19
TGTGCCAGTAGTATCGGTGGCAGGAACTACGAGCAGTACTTC
CASSIGGRNYEQYF
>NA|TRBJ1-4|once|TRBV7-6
TGTGCCAGCAGCCGAAACGCGGGTAGGGATAATGAAAAACTGTTTTTT
CASSRNAGRDNEKLFF
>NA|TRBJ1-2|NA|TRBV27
TGTGCCAGCAGTTTAAGGGGGGGGAACCACTATGGCTACACCTTC
CASSLRGGNHYGYTF
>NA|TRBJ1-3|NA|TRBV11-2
TGTGCCAGCAGCTTAGCCAGGGCGGCTGGAAACACCATATATTTT
CASSLARAAGNTIYF
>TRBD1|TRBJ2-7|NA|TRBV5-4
TGTGCCAGCAGCCCACTCGACAGGGGTGAGCAGTACTTC
CASSPLDRGEQYF
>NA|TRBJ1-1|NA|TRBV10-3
TGTGCCATCAGTTCACAGGGTATCAGCACTGAAGCTTTCTTT
CAISSQGISTEAFF
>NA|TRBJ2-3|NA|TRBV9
TGTGCCAGCAGCGCCTACCGCGATACGCAGTATTTT
CASSAYRDTQYF
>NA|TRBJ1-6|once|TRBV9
TGTGCCAGCAGCGGACAGGAAACCTATAATTCACCCCTCCACTTT
CASSGQETYNSPLHF